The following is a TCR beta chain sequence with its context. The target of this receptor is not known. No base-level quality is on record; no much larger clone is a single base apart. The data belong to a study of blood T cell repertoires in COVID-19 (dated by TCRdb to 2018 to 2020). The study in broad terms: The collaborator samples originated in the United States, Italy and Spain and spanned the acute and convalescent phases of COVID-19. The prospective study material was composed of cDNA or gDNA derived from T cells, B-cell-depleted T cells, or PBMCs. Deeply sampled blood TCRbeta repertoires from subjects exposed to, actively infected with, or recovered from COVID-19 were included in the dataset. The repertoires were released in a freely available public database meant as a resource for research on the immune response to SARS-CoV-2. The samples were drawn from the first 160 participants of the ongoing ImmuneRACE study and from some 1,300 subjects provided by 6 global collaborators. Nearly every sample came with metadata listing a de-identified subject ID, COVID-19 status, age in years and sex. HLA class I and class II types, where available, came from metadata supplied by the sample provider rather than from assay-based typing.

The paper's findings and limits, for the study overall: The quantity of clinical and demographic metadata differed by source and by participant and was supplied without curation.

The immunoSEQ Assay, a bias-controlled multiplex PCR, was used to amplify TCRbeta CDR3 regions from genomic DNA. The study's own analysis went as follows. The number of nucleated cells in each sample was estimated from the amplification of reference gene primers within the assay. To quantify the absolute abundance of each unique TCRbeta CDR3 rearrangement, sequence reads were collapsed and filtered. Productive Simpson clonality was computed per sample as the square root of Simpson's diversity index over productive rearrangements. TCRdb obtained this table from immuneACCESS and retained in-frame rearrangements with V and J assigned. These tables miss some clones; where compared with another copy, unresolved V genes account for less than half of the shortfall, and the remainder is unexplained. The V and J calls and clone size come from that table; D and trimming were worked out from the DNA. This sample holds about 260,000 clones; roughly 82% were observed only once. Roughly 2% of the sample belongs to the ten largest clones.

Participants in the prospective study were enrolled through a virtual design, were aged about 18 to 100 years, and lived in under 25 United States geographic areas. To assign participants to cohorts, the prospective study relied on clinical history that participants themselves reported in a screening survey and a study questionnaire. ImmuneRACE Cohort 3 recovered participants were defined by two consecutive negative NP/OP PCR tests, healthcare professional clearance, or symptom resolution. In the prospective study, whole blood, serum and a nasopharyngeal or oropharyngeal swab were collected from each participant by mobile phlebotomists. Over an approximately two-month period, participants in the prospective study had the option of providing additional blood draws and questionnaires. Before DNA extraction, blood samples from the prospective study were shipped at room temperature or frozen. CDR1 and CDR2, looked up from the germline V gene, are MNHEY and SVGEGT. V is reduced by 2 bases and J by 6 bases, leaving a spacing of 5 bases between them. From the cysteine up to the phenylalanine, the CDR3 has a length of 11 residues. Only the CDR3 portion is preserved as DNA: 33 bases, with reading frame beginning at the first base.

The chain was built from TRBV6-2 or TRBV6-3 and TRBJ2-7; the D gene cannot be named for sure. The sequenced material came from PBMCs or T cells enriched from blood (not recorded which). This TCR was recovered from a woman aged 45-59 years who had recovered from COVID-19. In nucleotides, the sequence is TGTGCCAGCAGTTACGGCGGCGAGCAGTACTTC. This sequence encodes CASSYGGEQYF.